The rows below give T cell receptor beta chains drawn from one sample of a study of OX40 agonist ivuxolimab in advanced cancers. TCRdb's copy holds only in-frame clones and misses some; the assay was immunoSEQ multiplex PCR. The profile covers about 77,000 clones, with roughly 85% appearing a single time and more than 0.6% taken by the ten largest. The sample in question was CD4+ or CD8+ T cells sorted from blood, obtained in a trial of the OX40 agonist ivuxolimab. Receptors were obtained from an adult with an advanced solid tumor such as melanoma, head and neck, liver or kidney cancer. Both conserved end residues are trimmed from each CDR3. The order of the fields is J gene, V gene, CDR3 protein.

J: TRBJ2-7; V: TRBV25-1; CDR3: ASSIGLTPYEQY
J: TRBJ2-7; V: TRBV25-1; CDR3: ASGKSYEQY
J: TRBJ2-1; V: TRBV7-9; CDR3: ASSLGLAGTYNEQF
J: TRBJ2-5; V: TRBV29-1; CDR3: SVEGAESSGGAGASLETQY
J: TRBJ1-6; V: TRBV2; CDR3: ASSAFGSYNSPLH
J: TRBJ1-1; V: TRBV7-9; CDR3: ASSPPGAGTEAF
J: TRBJ1-5; V: TRBV18; CDR3: ASSQGGGNQPQH
J: TRBJ2-2; V: TRBV7-2; CDR3: ASSPRGPITGELF
J: TRBJ2-7; V: TRBV28; CDR3: ASSFPLTASYEQY
J: TRBJ2-5; V: TRBV27; CDR3: ASSLMEETQY
J: TRBJ2-1; V: TRBV6-5; CDR3: ASSYSGFINEQF
J: TRBJ1-1; V: TRBV5-1; CDR3: ASSLDSNTEAF
J: TRBJ2-3; V: TRBV9; CDR3: ASSARLAGGRDTQY
J: TRBJ2-5; V: TRBV7-2; CDR3: ASSLGGQETQY
J: TRBJ2-3; V: TRBV11-1; CDR3: ASSWAGQGRGTQY
J: TRBJ1-5; V: TRBV9; CDR3: ASSTGQRDQPQH
J: TRBJ2-7; V: TRBV14; CDR3: ASSQDWGVGEQY
J: TRBJ2-2; V: TRBV7-2; CDR3: ASSWDGGRAGGELF